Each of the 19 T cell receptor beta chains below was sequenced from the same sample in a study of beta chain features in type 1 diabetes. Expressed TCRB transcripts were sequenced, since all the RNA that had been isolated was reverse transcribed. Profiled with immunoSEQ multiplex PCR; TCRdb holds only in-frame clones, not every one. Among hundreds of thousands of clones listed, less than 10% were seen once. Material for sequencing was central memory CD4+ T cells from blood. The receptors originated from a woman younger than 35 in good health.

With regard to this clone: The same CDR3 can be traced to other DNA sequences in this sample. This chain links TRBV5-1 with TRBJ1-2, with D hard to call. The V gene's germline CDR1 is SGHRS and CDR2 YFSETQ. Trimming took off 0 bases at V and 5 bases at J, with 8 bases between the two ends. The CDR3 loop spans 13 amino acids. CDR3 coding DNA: TGCGCCAGCAGCTTGGGTCAGGATTATGGCTACACCTTC. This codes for CASSLGQDYGYTF.

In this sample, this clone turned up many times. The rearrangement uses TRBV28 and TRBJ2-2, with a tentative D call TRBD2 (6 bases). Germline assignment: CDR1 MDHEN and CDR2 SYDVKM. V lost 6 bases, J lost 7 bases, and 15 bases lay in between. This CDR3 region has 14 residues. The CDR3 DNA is TGTGCCAGCAGCCGCCCGGGACTTTACGGGGAGCTGTTTTTT. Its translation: CASSRPGLYGELFF.

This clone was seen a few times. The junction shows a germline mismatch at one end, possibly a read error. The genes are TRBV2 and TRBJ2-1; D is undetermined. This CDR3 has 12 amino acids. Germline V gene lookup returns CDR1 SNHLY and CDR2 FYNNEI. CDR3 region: CASSYLMSEEFF. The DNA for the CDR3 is TGTGCCAGCAGTTATCTTATGAGTGAGGAGTTCTTC.

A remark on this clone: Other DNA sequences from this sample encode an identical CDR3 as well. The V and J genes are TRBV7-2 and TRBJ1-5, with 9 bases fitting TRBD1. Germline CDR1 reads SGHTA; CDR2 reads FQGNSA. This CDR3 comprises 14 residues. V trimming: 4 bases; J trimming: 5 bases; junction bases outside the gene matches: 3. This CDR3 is CASSSDRGYQPQHF. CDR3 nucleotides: TGTGCCAGCAGCTCAGACAGGGGGTATCAGCCCCAGCATTTT. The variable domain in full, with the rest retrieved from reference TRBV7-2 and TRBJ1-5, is GAGVSQSPSNKVTEKGKDVELRCDPISGHTALYWYRQSLGQGLEFLIYFQGNSAPDKSGLPSDRFSAERTGGSVSTLTIQRTQQEDSAVYLCASSSDRGYQPQHFGDGTRLSIL.

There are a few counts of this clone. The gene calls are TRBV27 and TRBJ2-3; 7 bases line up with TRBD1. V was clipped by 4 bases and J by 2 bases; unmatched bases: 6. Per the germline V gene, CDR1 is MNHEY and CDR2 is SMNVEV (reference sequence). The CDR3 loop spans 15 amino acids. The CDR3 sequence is CASSSDRKYTDTQYF. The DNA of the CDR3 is TGTGCCAGCAGTTCGGACAGGAAATACACAGATACGCAGTATTTT.

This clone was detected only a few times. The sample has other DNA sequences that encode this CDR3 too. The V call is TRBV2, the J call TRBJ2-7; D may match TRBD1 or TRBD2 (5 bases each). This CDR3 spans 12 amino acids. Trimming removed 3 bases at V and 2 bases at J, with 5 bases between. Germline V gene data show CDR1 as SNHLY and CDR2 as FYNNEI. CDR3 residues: CASSEGPYEQYF. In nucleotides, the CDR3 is TGTGCCAGCAGTGAGGGACCCTACGAGCAGTACTTC.

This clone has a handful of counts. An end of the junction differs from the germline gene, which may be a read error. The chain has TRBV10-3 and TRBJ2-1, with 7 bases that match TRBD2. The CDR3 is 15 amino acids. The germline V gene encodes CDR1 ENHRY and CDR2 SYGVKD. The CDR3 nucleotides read TGTGCCAGCAGTTTTGGGACTACCTCCTACAATGAGCAGTTCTTC. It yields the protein CASSFGTTSYNEQFF.

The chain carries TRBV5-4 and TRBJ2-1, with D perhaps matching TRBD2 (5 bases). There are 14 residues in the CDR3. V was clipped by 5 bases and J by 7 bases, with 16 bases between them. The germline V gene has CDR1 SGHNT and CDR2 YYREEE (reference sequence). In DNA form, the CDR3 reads TGTGCCAGCAGAGCGGACTTTAGCAAAAATGAGCAGTTCTTC. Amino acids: CASRADFSKNEQFF. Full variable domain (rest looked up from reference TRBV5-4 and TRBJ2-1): ETGVTQSPTHLIKTRGQQVTLRCSSQSGHNTVSWYQQALGQGPQFIFQYYREEENGRGNFPPRFSGLQFPNYSSELNVNALELDDSALYLCASRADFSKNEQFFGPGTRLTVL.

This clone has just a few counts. The DNA of the CDR3 is TGCGCCAGCAGCGTCGCTCCAGGAATCCAAGAGACCCAGTACTTC. Translating it yields CASSVAPGIQETQYF. The gene calls are TRBV5-1 and TRBJ2-5; D uncertain. The ends were cut back, 4 bases at V and 1 base at J, with 14 bases in the middle. The CDR3 runs to 15 residues. The germline gives CDR1 SGHRS, CDR2 YFSETQ.

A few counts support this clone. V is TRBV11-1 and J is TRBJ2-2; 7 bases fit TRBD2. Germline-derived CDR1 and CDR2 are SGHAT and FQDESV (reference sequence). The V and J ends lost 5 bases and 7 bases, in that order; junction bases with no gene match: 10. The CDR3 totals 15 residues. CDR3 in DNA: TGTGCCAGCAGCCAAACCGGGACTAATGGCGGGGAGCTGTTTTTT. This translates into CASSQTGTNGGELFF.

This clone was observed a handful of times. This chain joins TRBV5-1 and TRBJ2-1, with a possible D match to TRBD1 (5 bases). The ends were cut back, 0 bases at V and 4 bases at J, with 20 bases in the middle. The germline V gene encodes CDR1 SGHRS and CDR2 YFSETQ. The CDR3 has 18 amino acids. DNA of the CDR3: TGCGCCAGCAGCTTGGGGGGCCAGACAAGCCGTAAGTACAATGAGCAGTTCTTC. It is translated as CASSLGGQTSRKYNEQFF.

The CDR3 region has the DNA TGTGCCAGCAGTGAAGATGGTATCGTCACAGATACGCAGTATTTT. It translates to CASSEDGIVTDTQYF. J is TRBJ2-3 and V is TRBV25-1, with D uncertain. This CDR3 contains 15 residues. The V end was cut by 2 bases, the J end by 2 bases, with 11 bases between. Germline CDR1 MGHDK, CDR2 SYGVNS.

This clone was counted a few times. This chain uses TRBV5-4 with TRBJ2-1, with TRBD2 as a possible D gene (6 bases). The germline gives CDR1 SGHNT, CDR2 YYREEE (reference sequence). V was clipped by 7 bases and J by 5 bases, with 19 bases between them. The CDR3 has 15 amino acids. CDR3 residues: CASPPGENTHNEQFF. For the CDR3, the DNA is TGTGCCAGCCCCCCGGGGGAAAACACACACAATGAGCAGTTCTTC.

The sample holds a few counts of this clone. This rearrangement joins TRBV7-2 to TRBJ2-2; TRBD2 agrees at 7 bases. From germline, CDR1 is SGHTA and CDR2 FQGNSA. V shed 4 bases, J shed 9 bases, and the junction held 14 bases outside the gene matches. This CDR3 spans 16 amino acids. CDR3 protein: CASSSTGGRATRELFF. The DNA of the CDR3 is TGTGCCAGCAGCTCCACCGGAGGGAGGGCCACGAGGGAGCTGTTTTTT.

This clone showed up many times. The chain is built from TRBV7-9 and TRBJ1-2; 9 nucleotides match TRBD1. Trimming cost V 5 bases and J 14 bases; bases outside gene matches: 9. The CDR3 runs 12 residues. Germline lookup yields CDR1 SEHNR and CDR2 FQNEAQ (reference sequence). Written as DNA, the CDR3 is TGTGCCAGCAGCCCTGGGGACAGGGCGGAAACCTTC. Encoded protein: CASSPGDRAETF.

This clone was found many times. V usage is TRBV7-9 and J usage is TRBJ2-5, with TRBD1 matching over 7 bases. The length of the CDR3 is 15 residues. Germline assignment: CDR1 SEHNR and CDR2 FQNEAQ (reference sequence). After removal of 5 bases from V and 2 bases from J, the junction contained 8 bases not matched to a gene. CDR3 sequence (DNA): TGTGCCAGCAGCCCAACCGGGACAGCTCAAGAGACCCAGTACTTC. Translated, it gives CASSPTGTAQETQYF. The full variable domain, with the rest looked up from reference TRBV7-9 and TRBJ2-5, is DTGVSQNPRHKITKRGQNVTFRCDPISEHNRLYWYRQTLGQGPEFLTYFQNEAQLEKSRLLSDRFSAERPKGSFSTLEIQRTEQGDSAMYLCASSPTGTAQETQYFGPGTRLLVL.

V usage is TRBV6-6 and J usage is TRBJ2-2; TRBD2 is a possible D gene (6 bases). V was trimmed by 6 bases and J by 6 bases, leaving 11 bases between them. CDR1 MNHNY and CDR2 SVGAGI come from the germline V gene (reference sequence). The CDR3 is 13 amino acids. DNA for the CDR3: TGTGCCAGCAGGTTAAGCGGGTCCGGGGAGCTGTTTTTT. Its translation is CASRLSGSGELFF.

CDR3: CASSLPGTSVSDTQYF. The CDR3 DNA reads TGCGCCAGCAGCTTGCCCGGGACTAGCGTTTCAGATACGCAGTATTTT. The gene calls are TRBV5-1 and TRBJ2-3; TRBD2 aligns across 10 bases. This CDR3 has 16 residues. Germline-derived CDR1 and CDR2 are SGHRS and YFSETQ. Trimming removed 1 base from V and 4 bases from J; junction bases left unmatched: 6.

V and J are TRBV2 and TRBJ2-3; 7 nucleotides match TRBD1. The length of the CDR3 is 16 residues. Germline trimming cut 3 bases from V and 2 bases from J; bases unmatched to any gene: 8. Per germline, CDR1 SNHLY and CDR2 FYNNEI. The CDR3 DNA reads TGTGCCAGCAGTGAGGTGGGACAGCTTATCACAGATACGCAGTATTTT. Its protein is CASSEVGQLITDTQYF.